This T cell receptor (beta chain) was profiled in a study of shared clonotypes between healthy human individuals. General observations from the study: Larger estimated richness was generally seen in naive subsets than in memory subsets. Clonotypes that were shared across several donors made up roughly 5% of naive CD4 clonotypes.

Sorted subsets were amplified in replicate PCRs using 200 ng DNA, around 30,000 T cell genomes. Generated by immunoSEQ multiplex PCR, the TCRdb table keeps only in-frame clones and is missing some. The sample holds roughly 2.2 million clones, about 90% seen once. Trimming left V 1 base short and J 6 bases short, with 9 bases between. Per germline, CDR1 SEHNR and CDR2 FQNEAQ (reference sequence). CDR3 length: 14 amino acids. In regard to this clone: Antigen unknown.

J is TRBJ2-2 and V is TRBV7-9, with TRBD2 as a possible D gene (5 bases). Sequencing was done on a sample of naive CD4+ T cells from PBMCs. Indicated subset: CD45RA+ positively selected. The sequence derives from a man aged 18 to 29 in good health. Some clones in this sample may be carry-over from other donors' samples. The DNA of the CDR3 is TGTGCCAGCAGCTTAGGGCAGGAGGCCGGGGAGCTGTTTTTT. Encoded protein: CASSLGQEAGELFF.